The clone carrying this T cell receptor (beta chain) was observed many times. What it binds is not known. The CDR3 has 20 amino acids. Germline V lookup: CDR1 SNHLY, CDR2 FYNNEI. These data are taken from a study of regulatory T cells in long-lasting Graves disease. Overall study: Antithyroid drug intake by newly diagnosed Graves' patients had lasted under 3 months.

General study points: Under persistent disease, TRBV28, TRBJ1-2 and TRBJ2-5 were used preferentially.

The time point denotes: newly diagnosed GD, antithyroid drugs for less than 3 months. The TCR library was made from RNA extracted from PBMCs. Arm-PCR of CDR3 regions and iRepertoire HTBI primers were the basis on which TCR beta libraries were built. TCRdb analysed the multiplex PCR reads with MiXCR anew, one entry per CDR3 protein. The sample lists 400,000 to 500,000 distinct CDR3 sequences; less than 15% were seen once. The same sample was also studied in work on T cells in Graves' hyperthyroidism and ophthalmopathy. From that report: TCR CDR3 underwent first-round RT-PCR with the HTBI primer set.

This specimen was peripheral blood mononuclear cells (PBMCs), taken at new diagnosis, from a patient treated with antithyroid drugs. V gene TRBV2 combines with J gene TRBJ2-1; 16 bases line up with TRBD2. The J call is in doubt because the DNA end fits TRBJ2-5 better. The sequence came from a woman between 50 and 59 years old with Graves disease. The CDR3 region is CASSESPPGTSGRARETQYF. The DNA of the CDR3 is TGTGCCAGCAGTGAAAGTCCCCCCGGGACTAGCGGGAGGGCCCGAGAGACCCAGTACTTC.